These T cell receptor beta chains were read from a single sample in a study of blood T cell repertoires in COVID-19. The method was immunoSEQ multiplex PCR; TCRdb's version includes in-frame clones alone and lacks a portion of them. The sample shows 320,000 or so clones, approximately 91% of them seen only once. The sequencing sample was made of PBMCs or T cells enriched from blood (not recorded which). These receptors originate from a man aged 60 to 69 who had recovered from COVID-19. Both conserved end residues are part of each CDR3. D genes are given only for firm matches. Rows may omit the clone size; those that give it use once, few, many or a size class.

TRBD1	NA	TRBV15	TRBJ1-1	CATSRGQGAGETEAFF	TGTGCCACCAGCAGAGGGCAGGGGGCTGGGGAAACTGAAGCTTTCTTT
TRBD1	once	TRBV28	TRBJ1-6	CASTRTGTPYNSPLHF	TGTGCCAGCACCCGGACAGGGACACCCTATAATTCACCCCTCCACTTT
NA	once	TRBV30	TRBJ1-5	CAWSVFGQPQHF	TGTGCCTGGAGTGTGTTCGGTCAGCCCCAGCATTTT
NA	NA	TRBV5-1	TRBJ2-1	CASSLNNRAPFF	TGCGCCAGCAGCTTGAACAACAGGGCTCCGTTCTTC
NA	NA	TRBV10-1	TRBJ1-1	CATRAGPRNTEAFF	TGCGCCACTCGAGCGGGACCCAGGAACACTGAAGCTTTCTTT
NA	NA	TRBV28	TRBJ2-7	CASSRGRYEQYF	TGTGCCAGCAGCCGAGGGCGCTACGAGCAGTACTTC
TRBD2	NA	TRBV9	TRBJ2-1	CASSVALAGGDEQFF	TGTGCCAGCAGCGTGGCGCTAGCGGGAGGGGATGAGCAGTTCTTC
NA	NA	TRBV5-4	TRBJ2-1	CASSLPAGPNEQFF	TGTGCCAGCAGCTTGCCGGCGGGACCCAATGAGCAGTTCTTC
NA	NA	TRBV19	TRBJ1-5	CASSPQGMGSNQPQHF	TGTGCCAGTAGTCCACAGGGAATGGGGAGCAATCAGCCCCAGCATTTT
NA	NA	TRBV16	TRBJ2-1	CASSWMDSAYYNEQFF	TGTGCCAGCAGCTGGATGGACAGCGCCTACTACAATGAGCAGTTCTTC
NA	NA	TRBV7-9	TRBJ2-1	CASSLARLEQFF	TGTGCCAGCAGCTTAGCGAGGCTTGAGCAGTTCTTC
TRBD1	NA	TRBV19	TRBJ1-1	CASTETGTGVNEAFF	TGTGCCAGTACCGAAACCGGGACAGGGGTGAATGAAGCTTTCTTT
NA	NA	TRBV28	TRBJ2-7	CASSEQGPPSYEQYF	TGTGCCAGCAGTGAACAGGGTCCCCCCTCCTACGAGCAGTACTTC
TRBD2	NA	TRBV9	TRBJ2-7	CASSPRLAGVHEQYF	TGTGCCAGCAGCCCGCGACTAGCGGGAGTCCACGAGCAGTACTTC
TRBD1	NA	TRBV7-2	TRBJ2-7	CASSPKTGPYEQYF	TGTGCCAGCAGCCCGAAGACAGGGCCCTACGAGCAGTACTTC
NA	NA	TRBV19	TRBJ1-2	CASRGQNYGYTF	TGTGCCAGTAGGGGACAAAACTATGGCTACACCTTC
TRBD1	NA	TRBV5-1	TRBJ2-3	CASSLGVGQGTDTQYF	TGCGCCAGCAGCTTGGGTGTAGGACAGGGGACAGATACGCAGTATTTT
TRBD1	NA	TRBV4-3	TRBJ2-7	CASSHQIYRQGMEPYEQYF	TGCGCCAGCAGCCACCAAATCTACCGACAGGGTATGGAACCCTACGAGCAGTACTTC
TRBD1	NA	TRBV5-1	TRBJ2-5	CASSYGQGETQYF	TGCGCCAGCAGCTACGGACAGGGAGAGACCCAGTACTTC
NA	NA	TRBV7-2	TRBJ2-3	CASSFLTGRGPDTQYF	TGTGCCAGCAGCTTCTTGACAGGGCGGGGACCAGATACGCAGTATTTT